A single sample is the source of the 32 T cell receptor beta chains below, sequenced in a study of blood T cell repertoires in COVID-19. The table came from immunoSEQ multiplex PCR; TCRdb's copy has only in-frame clones and leaves some out. Of 300,000 to 400,000 clones listed, approximately 90% are singletons. Sequenced: peripheral blood. The receptors stem from a woman between 18 and 29 years old who had recovered from COVID-19.

The V gene is TRBV19, the J gene TRBJ1-3, with D hard to call. This CDR3 is built from 17 residues. V lost 5 bases to trimming and J lost 4 bases, with 21 bases between them. Germline CDR1 and CDR2: LNHDA and SQIVND (reference sequence). The CDR3 sequence is CASSFRTERVGGNTIYF. The DNA for the CDR3 is TGTGCCAGTAGTTTCCGGACTGAAAGGGTAGGCGGAAACACCATATATTTT.

This clone was picked up one time. The V gene is TRBV5-6, the J gene TRBJ1-5; TRBD1 matches 8 bases. V shed 0 bases, J shed 0 bases, and the junction held 8 bases outside the gene matches. Germline CDR1 SGHDT, CDR2 YYEEEE. CDR3 length: 18 residues. The CDR3, as DNA: TGTGCCAGCAGCTTGGCCATTGACAGGGGTTATAGCAATCAGCCCCAGCATTTT. The encoded protein is CASSLAIDRGYSNQPQHF.

This rearrangement joins TRBV27 to TRBJ2-1, with 8 bases fitting TRBD2. The ends lost 5 bases at V and 0 bases at J; junction bases unmatched: 6. The germline CDR1 and CDR2 sequences are MNHEY and SMNVEV (reference sequence). The CDR3 extends over 16 amino acids. The CDR3 here is CASSPFSGISYNEQFF. CDR3 sequence (DNA): TGTGCCAGCAGTCCATTTAGCGGGATCTCCTACAATGAGCAGTTCTTC.

V is TRBV5-6 and J is TRBJ2-1; 9 bases fit TRBD2. CDR3 length: 17 residues. From germline, CDR1 is SGHDT and CDR2 YYEEEE. With V trimmed by 5 bases and J by 0 bases, 9 bases remained unmatched. Written as DNA, the CDR3 is TGTGCCAGCAGTCGACGACTAGCGGCGAGCTCCTACAATGAGCAGTTCTTC. It yields the protein CASSRRLAASSYNEQFF.

This chain uses TRBV5-4 with TRBJ2-1; weak D call: TRBD2 (6 bases). CDR3 length equals 18 residues. Germline V gene lookup returns CDR1 SGHNT and CDR2 YYREEE (reference sequence). V lost 2 bases and J 3 bases, leaving 21 bases between the germline ends. CDR3 sequence: CASSFGPQTSSFYNEQFF. CDR3 sequence (DNA): TGTGCCAGCAGCTTCGGCCCCCAGACTAGTTCTTTCTACAATGAGCAGTTCTTC.

The rearrangement links TRBV7-8 to TRBJ2-1; TRBD2 matches at 14 bases. Trimming removed 6 bases from V and 7 bases from J; junction bases left unmatched: 8. The CDR3 is made up of 16 amino acids. Germline loops: CDR1 SGHVS, CDR2 FQNEAQ. The DNA for the CDR3 is TGTGCCAGCAGTTCCCGACTAGCGGGAGGGCCGAATGAGCAGTTCTTC. Residues: CASSSRLAGGPNEQFF.

This chain joins TRBV25-1 and TRBJ2-1, with 14 bases identical to TRBD2. With V trimmed by 4 bases and J by 0 bases, 2 bases remained unmatched. Looked up from germline, CDR1 is MGHDK and CDR2 is SYGVNS. The CDR3 covers 17 residues. In DNA, the CDR3 is TGTGCCAGCAGTGCGGGGACTAGCGGGAGCTCCTACAATGAGCAGTTCTTC. Its protein is CASSAGTSGSSYNEQFF.

The chain joins TRBV4-3 to TRBJ2-1; 9 nucleotides agree with TRBD2. Looked up from germline, CDR1 is LGHNA and CDR2 is YSLEER. CDR3 length: 18 amino acids. The V gene end was trimmed by 5 bases and the J gene end by 2 bases; junction bases not matched to a gene: 13. As DNA, the CDR3 is TGCGCCAGCAGCGAAGGAATTAGCGGGAGTCTGGCCTACAATGAGCAGTTCTTC. Its protein product is CASSEGISGSLAYNEQFF.

In this sample, this clone turned up a few times. The chain joins TRBV15 to TRBJ1-1; possibly TRBD1 for D (6 bases). Trimming took off 2 bases at V and 5 bases at J, with 9 bases between the two ends. This CDR3 spans 13 amino acids. The V gene's germline CDR1 is LNHNV and CDR2 YYDKDF (reference sequence). The CDR3 protein is CATSRTGQTEAFF. CDR3 bases: TGTGCCACCAGCAGAACCGGACAGACTGAAGCTTTCTTT.

This rearrangement joins TRBV6-6 to TRBJ1-2; 12 positions agree with TRBD1. The CDR3 has 15 amino acids. V was clipped by 7 bases and J by 8 bases; unmatched bases: 11. The germline V gene has CDR1 MNHNY and CDR2 SVGAGI (reference sequence). CDR3: CASKEPGQGAWGYTF. In DNA form, the CDR3 reads TGTGCCAGCAAGGAACCGGGACAGGGGGCTTGGGGCTACACCTTC.

This clone occurred a few times. The chain uses TRBV12-3 or TRBV12-4 and TRBJ1-1; D call uncertain. The CDR3 runs to 13 residues. The V gene lost 4 bases and the J gene lost 7 bases, with 13 bases spanning the gap. The CDR3 sequence: CASSSGLYGEAFF. The CDR3 nucleotides are TGTGCCAGCAGTTCTGGTCTTTACGGTGAAGCTTTCTTT.

The chain couples TRBV7-9 to TRBJ2-1; 9 bases match TRBD2. V was pared by 1 base and J by 3 bases, with 10 bases of the junction left unmatched. CDR1 and CDR2 from the germline V gene are SEHNR and FQNEAQ (reference sequence). The CDR3 runs 18 residues. As DNA, the CDR3 is TGTGCCAGCAGCTTAGTCTCACTAGCGGGCACCAACTACAATGAGCAGTTCTTC. Amino acids: CASSLVSLAGTNYNEQFF.

There are a few counts of this clone. The chain links TRBV4-3 to TRBJ1-6, with TRBD1 matching over 10 bases. The germline V gene encodes CDR1 LGHNA and CDR2 YSLEER. The CDR3 has 13 residues. Losses at the gene ends were 8 bases for V and 7 bases for J; bases not matched to a gene: 2. CDR3 sequence (DNA): TGCGCCAGCCGACAGGGGGCAAATTCACCCCTCCACTTT. It is translated as CASRQGANSPLHF.

This sequence joins TRBV11-3 and TRBJ2-2; 11 bases match TRBD1. The CDR3 runs 15 residues. Germline-derived CDR1 and CDR2 are SGHNT and YENEEA. Germline trimming cut 5 bases from V and 5 bases from J; bases unmatched to any gene: 4. CDR3 residues: CASSGDRGWTGELFF. CDR3 DNA: TGTGCCAGCAGCGGGGACAGGGGGTGGACCGGGGAGCTGTTTTTT.

The gene calls are TRBV5-4 and TRBJ2-5; D is unresolved. Trimming stripped 0 bases from V and 4 bases from J, with 10 bases between. The CDR3 runs to 14 residues. Germline V gene lookup returns CDR1 SGHNT and CDR2 YYREEE (reference sequence). CDR3: CASSLAPGRETQYF. The CDR3 coding sequence is TGTGCCAGCAGCTTGGCCCCGGGTAGAGAGACCCAGTACTTC.

V usage is TRBV22-1 and J usage is TRBJ2-7; no check of the table's D call, TRBD1, against the DNA was made. TRBV22-1 is annotated as a pseudogene. This CDR3 comprises 13 residues. CDR3 region: CPGSALRSSQGYV. The DNA for the CDR3 is TGTCCTGGGAGCGCACTGCGGTCTTCCCAGGGGTACGTC.

The chain recombines TRBV27 with TRBJ2-2; weak D call: TRBD1 (6 bases). V shed 8 bases and J shed 7 bases, with 23 bases lying between them. The CDR3 consists of 16 residues. Germline-derived CDR1 and CDR2 are MNHEY and SMNVEV (reference sequence). The CDR3 DNA reads as TGTGCCAGCGGATATTTGGTGGGGGCTGTTGGCGGGGAGCTGTTTTTT. Its protein is CASGYLVGAVGGELFF.

The chain combines TRBV7-9 with TRBJ2-3, with no clear D. Trimming stripped 4 bases from V and 1 base from J, with 12 bases between. CDR1 SEHNR and CDR2 FQNEAQ come from the germline V gene (reference sequence). The CDR3 covers 15 residues. Here the CDR3 reads CASSSVGRGTDTQYF. The CDR3, as DNA: TGTGCCAGCAGCTCGGTGGGCAGAGGCACAGATACGCAGTATTTT. The complete variable domain, with remaining parts taken from reference TRBV7-9 and TRBJ2-3, reads DTGVSQNPRHKITKRGQNVTFRCDPISEHNRLYWYRQTLGQGPEFLTYFQNEAQLEKSRLLSDRFSAERPKGSFSTLEIQRTEQGDSAMYLCASSSVGRGTDTQYFGPGTRLTVL.

The genes are TRBV18 and TRBJ2-2; tentative D call: TRBD1 (6 bases). V lost 5 bases, J lost 6 bases, and 16 bases lay in between. Germline CDR1 KGHSH, CDR2 LQKENI. CDR3 length: 15 amino acids. The CDR3 DNA sequence: TGTGCCAGCTCAGCAGGGGACGGACCCGCCGGGGAGCTGTTTTTT. It translates to CASSAGDGPAGELFF.

The rearrangement uses TRBV5-6 and TRBJ1-3; D may be TRBD1 (6 bases). Trimming took 4 bases from V and 10 from J, leaving 15 bases between them. The CDR3 has 13 residues. Germline V gene lookup returns CDR1 SGHDT and CDR2 YYEEEE. In nucleotides, the CDR3 is TGTGCCAGCAGCCGGGGAGTTCAGGGGACCATATATTTT. It specifies CASSRGVQGTIYF.

V gene TRBV24-1 combines with J gene TRBJ1-5; D may be TRBD1 (5 bases). Germline V gene data show CDR1 as KGHDR and CDR2 as SFDVKD. The CDR3 has 14 amino acids. With 7 bases removed from V and 3 bases from J, the gap between germline ends came to 12 bases. In nucleotides, the CDR3 is TGTGCCACCAGCCAGGGAGGATACAATCAGCCCCAGCATTTT. Translation gives CATSQGGYNQPQHF.

The chain is built from TRBV5-1 and TRBJ2-5, with D tentatively TRBD2 (5 bases). The V end lost 6 bases, the J end lost 2 bases, and 14 bases lay between the germline ends. The CDR3 contains 14 residues. Germline V gene sequence: CDR1 SGHRS, CDR2 YFSETQ. CDR3 DNA sequence: TGCGCCAGCACCGAGCGGTCGGGACAAGAGACCCAGTACTTC. Residues: CASTERSGQETQYF.

As for this clone: Other DNA sequences of this sample code for an identical CDR3. The chain has TRBV2 and TRBJ1-2; D might be TRBD1 (5 bases). Trimming cost V 3 bases and J 4 bases, with 9 bases left between them. This CDR3 region has 13 residues. Germline CDR1 is SNHLY and CDR2 is FYNNEI. CDR3 sequence: CASSEPDSYGYTF. The DNA for the CDR3 is TGTGCCAGCAGTGAGCCTGACAGCTATGGCTACACCTTC.

The rearrangement joins TRBV28 to TRBJ1-1; a weak D match, TRBD1 (5 bases). The CDR3 runs 14 residues. The germline V gene has CDR1 MDHEN and CDR2 SYDVKM. Trimming left V 7 bases short and J 6 bases short, with 18 bases between. The CDR3 reads CASTRPGKSAEAFF. For the CDR3, the DNA is TGTGCCAGCACCCGCCCAGGGAAGAGCGCTGAAGCTTTCTTT.

This clone was recorded only once. V gene TRBV5-4 combines with J gene TRBJ2-3, with 7 bases identical to TRBD2. The ends lost 2 bases at V and 3 bases at J; junction bases unmatched: 9. This CDR3 is 16 amino acids long. Germline assignment: CDR1 SGHNT and CDR2 YYREEE (reference sequence). In DNA, the CDR3 is TGTGCCAGCAGCTTATTTGCGGGAGTTCGAACAGATACGCAGTATTTT. Its translation: CASSLFAGVRTDTQYF.

CDR3 protein: CASRFRQGNEKLFF. The CDR3 bases are TGTGCCAGCCGCTTTAGGCAGGGAAATGAAAAACTGTTTTTT. The chain couples TRBV6-5 to TRBJ1-4; D is perhaps TRBD1 (5 bases). Trimming stripped 8 bases from V and 5 bases from J, with 15 bases between. The germline CDR1 and CDR2 sequences are MNHEY and SVGAGI. The CDR3 has 14 residues.

This clone was observed once. The chain joins TRBV25-1 to TRBJ1-1, with TRBD1 matching over 9 bases. J was trimmed by 1 base and V by 8 bases; bases with no gene match: 5. Germline CDR1 MGHDK, CDR2 SYGVNS. This CDR3 is 14 amino acids long. CDR3 sequence: CASQLTGGNTEAFF. The CDR3 DNA follows: TGTGCCAGCCAGTTGACAGGGGGGAACACTGAAGCTTTCTTT.

The V gene is TRBV5-6, the J gene TRBJ2-3; TRBD1 matches 9 bases. With V trimmed by 2 bases and J by 3 bases, 4 bases remained unmatched. Germline V gene data show CDR1 as SGHDT and CDR2 as YYEEEE. This CDR3 has 15 residues. The CDR3 protein is CASSFTGGRTDTQYF. In DNA form, the CDR3 reads TGTGCCAGCAGCTTTACAGGGGGCCGGACAGATACGCAGTATTTT.

This clone came up once. The chain recombines TRBV11-3 with TRBJ2-7; 9 bases match TRBD1. Germline CDR1 SGHNT, CDR2 YENEEA. The ends lost 5 bases at V and 4 bases at J; junction bases unmatched: 3. This CDR3 spans 13 amino acids. CDR3 protein: CASSPGQGYEQYV. CDR3 nucleotide sequence: TGTGCCAGCAGCCCCGGACAGGGGTACGAGCAGTACGTC.

The sample holds one count of this clone. The chain has TRBV5-1 and TRBJ2-1; TRBD2 might be the D (7 bases). V shed 4 bases and J shed 6 bases, with 23 bases lying between them. Looked up from germline, CDR1 is SGHRS and CDR2 is YFSETQ. There are 17 residues in the CDR3. The CDR3 DNA sequence: TGCGCCAGCAGCAATACCCGGACAGCGGGGAGCGGCAATGAGCAGTTCTTC. Amino acid sequence: CASSNTRTAGSGNEQFF.

The chain recombines TRBV11-2 with TRBJ2-3, with a weak D call TRBD2 (6 bases). V was clipped by 3 bases and J by 4 bases, with 11 bases between them. Looked up from germline, CDR1 is SGHAT and CDR2 is FQNNGV. The CDR3 extends over 14 amino acids. The CDR3 loop is CASSFGGPADTQYF. The CDR3 region has the DNA TGTGCCAGCAGCTTTGGAGGGCCGGCAGATACGCAGTATTTT.

V usage is TRBV27 and J usage is TRBJ1-1, with unresolved D. V lost 5 bases and J lost 1, with 17 bases in between. The CDR3 consists of 16 residues. Looked up from germline, CDR1 is MNHEY and CDR2 is SMNVEV (reference sequence). CDR3 in amino acids: CASSPGGGRTNTEAFF. CDR3 bases: TGTGCCAGCAGTCCGGGCGGAGGTAGAACGAACACTGAAGCTTTCTTT.